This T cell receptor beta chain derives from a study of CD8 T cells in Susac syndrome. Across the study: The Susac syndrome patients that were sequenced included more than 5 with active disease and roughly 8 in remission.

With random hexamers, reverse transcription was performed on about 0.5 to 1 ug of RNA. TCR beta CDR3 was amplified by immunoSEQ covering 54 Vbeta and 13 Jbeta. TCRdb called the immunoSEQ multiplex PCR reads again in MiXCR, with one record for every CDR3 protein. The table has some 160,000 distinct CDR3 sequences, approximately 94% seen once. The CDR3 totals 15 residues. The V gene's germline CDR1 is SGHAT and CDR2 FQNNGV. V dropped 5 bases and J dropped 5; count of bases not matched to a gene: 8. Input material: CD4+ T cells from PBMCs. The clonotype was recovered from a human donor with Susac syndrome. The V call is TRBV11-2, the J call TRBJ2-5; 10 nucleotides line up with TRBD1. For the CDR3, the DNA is TGTGCCAGCAGCCCCTTGACAGGGGGCCATGAGACCCAGTACTTC. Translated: CASSPLTGGHETQYF.